A single sample is the source of the 5 T cell receptor beta chains below, sequenced in a study of technical replicates of blood from a handful of donors. The protocol was immunoSEQ multiplex PCR, while the TCRdb copy is restricted to in-frame clones and leaves out a portion. Here the sample spans some 67,000 clones, 98% being singletons. Input material: T cells isolated from PBMCs. Receptor source: a human donor in good health.

The genes are TRBV7-7 and TRBJ2-1; 15 nucleotides line up with TRBD2. Trimming removed 5 bases from V and 9 bases from J; junction bases left unmatched: 11. Germline lookup yields CDR1 SSHAT and CDR2 FNYEAQ (reference sequence). This CDR3 region has 17 residues. CDR3 DNA sequence: TGTGCCAGCAGCCCGAGGACTAGCGGGAGGGCGGGTGGTGAGCAGTTCTTC. It encodes CASSPRTSGRAGGEQFF. Drawing the rest from reference TRBV7-7 and TRBJ2-1, the complete variable domain is GAGVSQSPRYKVTKRGQDVTLRCDPISSHATLYWYQQALGQGPEFLTYFNYEAQPDKSGLPSDRFSAERPEGSISTLTIQRTEQRDSAMYRCASSPRTSGRAGGEQFFGPGTRLTVL.

The chain has TRBV4-1 and TRBJ1-1; TRBD1 might be the D (6 bases). V shed 4 bases and J shed 0 bases, with 9 bases lying between them. This CDR3 has 14 amino acids. CDR1 and CDR2 (germline): MGHRA, YSYEKL. The CDR3 reads CASSPGQLNTEAFF. CDR3 DNA sequence: TGCGCCAGCAGCCCGGGACAACTGAACACTGAAGCTTTCTTT.

This chain uses TRBV11-2 with TRBJ2-3; tentatively, D is TRBD2 (5 bases). Germline V gene sequence: CDR1 SGHAT, CDR2 FQNNGV. Trimming pared 1 base from V and 0 bases from J, leaving 8 bases between. The CDR3 length is 15 residues. For the CDR3, the DNA is TGTGCCAGCAGCTTAGGGAGCGGTAGCACAGATACGCAGTATTTT. As protein: CASSLGSGSTDTQYF.

The gene calls are TRBV5-1 and TRBJ2-5; tentative D call: TRBD2 (5 bases). Germline V gene sequence: CDR1 SGHRS, CDR2 YFSETQ. This CDR3 is 15 amino acids long. V was clipped by 2 bases and J by 2 bases, with 13 bases between them. The CDR3 region is CASSLSGNLQETQYF. The CDR3 coding sequence is TGCGCCAGCAGCTTAAGCGGTAACCTACAAGAGACCCAGTACTTC.

This chain links TRBV5-1 with TRBJ2-1, with D perhaps TRBD2 (5 bases). V was shortened by 4 bases and J by 2 bases, with 16 bases between the two germline ends. The CDR3 extends over 16 amino acids. In germline, CDR1 is SGHRS, CDR2 YFSETQ. The CDR3 here is CASSQALGLTYNEQFF. The CDR3, as DNA: TGCGCCAGCAGCCAGGCGTTAGGACTCACCTACAATGAGCAGTTCTTC.